This TCR beta chain was identified in a study of CD4 and CD8 cells across lung adenocarcinoma regions. One entry per CDR3 protein results from TCRdb running MiXCR on the PCR reads. The table includes around 25,000 distinct CDR3 sequences, around 52% detected once. Donors had localized lung adenocarcinoma, a non-small cell lung cancer. CDR3 length: 15 amino acids. Trimming took off 4 bases at V and 8 bases at J, with 20 bases between the two ends. The V gene's germline CDR1 is SGHDN and CDR2 FVKESK. The clonotype was recovered from a male donor with lung adenocarcinoma. The CD4 and CD8 labels of this study may be unreliable. The chain uses TRBV14 and TRBJ1-2, with unresolved D. The specimen was CD4+ T cells from the center of a lung tumor. The DNA for the CDR3 is TGTGCCAGCAGCCCTCTAGGAGGTGCAGGTTACGGCTACACCTTC. This sequence encodes CASSPLGGAGYGYTF. The entire variable domain, with the rest obtained from reference TRBV14 and TRBJ1-2, is as follows: EAGVTQFPSHSVIEKGQTVTLRCDPISGHDNLYWYRRVMGKEIKFLLHFVKESKQDESGMPNNRFLAERTGGTYSTLKVQPAELEDSGVYFCASSPLGGAGYGYTFGSGTRLTVV.